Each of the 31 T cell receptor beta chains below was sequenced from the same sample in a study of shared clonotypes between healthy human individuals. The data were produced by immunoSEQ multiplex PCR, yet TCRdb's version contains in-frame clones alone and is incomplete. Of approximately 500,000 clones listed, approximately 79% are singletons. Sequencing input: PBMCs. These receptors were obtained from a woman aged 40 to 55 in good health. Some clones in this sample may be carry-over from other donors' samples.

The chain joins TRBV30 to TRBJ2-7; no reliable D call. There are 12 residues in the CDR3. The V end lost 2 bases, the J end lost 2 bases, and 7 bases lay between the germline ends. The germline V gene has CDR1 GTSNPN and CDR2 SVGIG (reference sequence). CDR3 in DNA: TGTGCCTGGAGTCCAGGCCCCTACGAGCAGTACTTC. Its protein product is CAWSPGPYEQYF.

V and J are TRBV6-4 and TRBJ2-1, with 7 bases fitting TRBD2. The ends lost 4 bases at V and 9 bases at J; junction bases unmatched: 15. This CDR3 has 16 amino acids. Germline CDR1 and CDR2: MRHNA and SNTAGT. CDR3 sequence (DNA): TGTGCCAGCAGTGTAACTAGCGTGGGAGTTGGTGGTGAGCAGTTCTTC. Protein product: CASSVTSVGVGGEQFF.

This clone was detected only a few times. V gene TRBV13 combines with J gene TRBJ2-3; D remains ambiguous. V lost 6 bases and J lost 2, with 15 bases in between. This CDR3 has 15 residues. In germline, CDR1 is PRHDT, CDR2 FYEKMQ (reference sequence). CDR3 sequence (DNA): TGTGCCAGCAGATCTGAGGTGGACCTCACAGATACGCAGTATTTT. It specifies CASRSEVDLTDTQYF.

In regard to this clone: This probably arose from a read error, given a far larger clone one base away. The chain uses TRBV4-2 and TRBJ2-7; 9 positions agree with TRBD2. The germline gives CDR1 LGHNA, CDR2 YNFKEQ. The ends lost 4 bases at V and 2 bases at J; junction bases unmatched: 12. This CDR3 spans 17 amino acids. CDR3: CASSLTIPSGTPYEQYF. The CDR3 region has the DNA TGTGCCAGCAGCCTAACGATACCTAGCGGGACCCCCTACGAGCAGTACTTC.

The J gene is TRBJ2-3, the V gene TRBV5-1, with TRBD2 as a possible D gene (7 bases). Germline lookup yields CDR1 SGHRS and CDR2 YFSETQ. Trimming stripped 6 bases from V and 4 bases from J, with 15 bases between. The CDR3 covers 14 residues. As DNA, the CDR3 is TGCGCCAGCATGGGGGGGCAAGGCGCAGATACGCAGTATTTT. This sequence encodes CASMGGQGADTQYF. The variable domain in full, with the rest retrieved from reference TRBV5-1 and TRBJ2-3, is KAGVTQTPRYLIKTRGQQVTLSCSPISGHRSVSWYQQTPGQGLQFLFEYFSETQRNKGNFPGRFSGRQFSNSRSEMNVSTLELGDSALYLCASMGGQGADTQYFGPGTRLTVL.

The CDR3 coding sequence is TGTGCCAGCTCACCAATGGGCGGGAATAACTATGGCTACACCTTC. Amino acid sequence: CASSPMGGNNYGYTF. The chain combines TRBV18 with TRBJ1-2; D gene unclear. The ends were cut back, 2 bases at V and 1 base at J, with 11 bases in the middle. In germline, CDR1 is KGHSH, CDR2 LQKENI. The CDR3 covers 15 residues.

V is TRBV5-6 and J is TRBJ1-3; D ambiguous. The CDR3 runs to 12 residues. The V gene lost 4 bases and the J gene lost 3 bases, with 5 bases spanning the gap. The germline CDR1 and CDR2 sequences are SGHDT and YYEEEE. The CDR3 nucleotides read TGTGCCAGCAGCCCAGGTGGAAACACCATATATTTT. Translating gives CASSPGGNTIYF.

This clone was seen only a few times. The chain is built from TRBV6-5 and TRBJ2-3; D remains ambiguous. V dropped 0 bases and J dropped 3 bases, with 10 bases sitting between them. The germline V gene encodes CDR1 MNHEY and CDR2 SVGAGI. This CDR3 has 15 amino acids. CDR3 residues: CASSYSFSSTDTQYF. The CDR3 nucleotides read TGTGCCAGCAGTTACTCGTTCTCATCGACAGATACGCAGTATTTT.

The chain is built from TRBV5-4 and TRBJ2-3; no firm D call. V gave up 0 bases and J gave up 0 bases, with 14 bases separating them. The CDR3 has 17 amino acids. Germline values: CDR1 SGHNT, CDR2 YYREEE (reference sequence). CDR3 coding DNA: TGTGCCAGCAGCTTGGGGCTGGCGAGAACTAGCACAGATACGCAGTATTTT. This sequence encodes CASSLGLARTSTDTQYF.

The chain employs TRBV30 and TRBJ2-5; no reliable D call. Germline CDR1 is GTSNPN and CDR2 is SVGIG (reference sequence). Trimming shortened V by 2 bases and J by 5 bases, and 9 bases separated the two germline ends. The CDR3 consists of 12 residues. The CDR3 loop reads CAWSSVRETQYF. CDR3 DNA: TGTGCCTGGAGTAGTGTTCGGGAGACCCAGTACTTC.

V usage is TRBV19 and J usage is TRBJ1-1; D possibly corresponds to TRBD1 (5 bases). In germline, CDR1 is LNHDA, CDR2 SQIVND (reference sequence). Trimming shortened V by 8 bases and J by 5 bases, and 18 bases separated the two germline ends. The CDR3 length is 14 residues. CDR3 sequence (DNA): TGTGCCAGTCGGGACGCTCGAGGGGCAACTGAAGCTTTCTTT. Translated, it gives CASRDARGATEAFF.

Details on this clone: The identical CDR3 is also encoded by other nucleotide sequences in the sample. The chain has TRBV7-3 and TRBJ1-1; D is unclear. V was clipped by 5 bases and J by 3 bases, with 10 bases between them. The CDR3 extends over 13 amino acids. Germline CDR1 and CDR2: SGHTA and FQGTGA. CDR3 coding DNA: TGTGCCAGCAGCCTCGATCGGGACACTGAAGCTTTCTTT. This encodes CASSLDRDTEAFF.

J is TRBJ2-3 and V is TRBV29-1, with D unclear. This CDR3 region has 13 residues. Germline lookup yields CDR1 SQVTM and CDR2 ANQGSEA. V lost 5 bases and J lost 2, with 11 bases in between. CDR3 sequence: CSVRGTITDTQYF. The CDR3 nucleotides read TGCAGCGTTCGTGGAACCATCACAGATACGCAGTATTTT.

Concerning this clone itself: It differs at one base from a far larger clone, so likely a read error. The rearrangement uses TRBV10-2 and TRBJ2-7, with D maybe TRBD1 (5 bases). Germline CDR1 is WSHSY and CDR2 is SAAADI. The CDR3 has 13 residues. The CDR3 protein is CASRIRTNYKQYF. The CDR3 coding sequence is TGCGCCAGCAGAATTAGGACAAACTACAAGCAGTACTTC.

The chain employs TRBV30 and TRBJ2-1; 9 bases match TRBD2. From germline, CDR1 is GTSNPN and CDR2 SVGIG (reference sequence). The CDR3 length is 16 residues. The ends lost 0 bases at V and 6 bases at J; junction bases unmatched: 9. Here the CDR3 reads CAWSVYWREGGNEQFF. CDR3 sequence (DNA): TGTGCCTGGAGTGTGTATTGGCGGGAGGGGGGCAATGAGCAGTTCTTC.

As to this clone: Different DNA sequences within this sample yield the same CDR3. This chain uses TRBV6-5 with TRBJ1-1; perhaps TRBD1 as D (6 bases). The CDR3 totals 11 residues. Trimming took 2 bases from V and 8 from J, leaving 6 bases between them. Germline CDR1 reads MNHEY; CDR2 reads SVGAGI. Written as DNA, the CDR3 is TGTGCCAGCAGTTACGGACAGGAAGCTTTCTTT. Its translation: CASSYGQEAFF.

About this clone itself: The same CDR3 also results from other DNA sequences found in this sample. CDR3 sequence (DNA): TGTGCCAGCAGCGTAAGCACCGGGGAGCTGTTTTTT. Protein sequence: CASSVSTGELFF. The V gene is TRBV9, the J gene TRBJ2-2; D not resolved. Germline V gene lookup returns CDR1 SGDLS and CDR2 YYNGEE. The CDR3 spans 12 residues. The V gene lost 1 base and the J gene lost 4 bases, with 2 bases spanning the gap.

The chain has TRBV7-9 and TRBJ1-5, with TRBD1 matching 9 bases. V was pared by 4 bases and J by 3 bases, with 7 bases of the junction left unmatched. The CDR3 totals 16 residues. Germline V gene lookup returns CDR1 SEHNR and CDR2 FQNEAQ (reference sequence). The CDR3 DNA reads TGTGCCAGCAGCTCCTGGACAGGGGTCGACAATCAGCCCCAGCATTTT. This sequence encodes CASSSWTGVDNQPQHF. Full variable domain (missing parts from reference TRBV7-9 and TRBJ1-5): DTGVSQNPRHKITKRGQNVTFRCDPISEHNRLYWYRQTLGQGPEFLTYFQNEAQLEKSRLLSDRFSAERPKGSFSTLEIQRTEQGDSAMYLCASSSWTGVDNQPQHFGDGTRLSIL.

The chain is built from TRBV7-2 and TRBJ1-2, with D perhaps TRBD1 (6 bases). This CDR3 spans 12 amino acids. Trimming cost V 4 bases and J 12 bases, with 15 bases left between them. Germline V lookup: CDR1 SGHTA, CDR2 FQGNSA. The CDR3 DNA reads TGTGCCAGCAGCTCTGGGCGCAGGGGCCACACCTTC. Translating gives CASSSGRRGHTF.

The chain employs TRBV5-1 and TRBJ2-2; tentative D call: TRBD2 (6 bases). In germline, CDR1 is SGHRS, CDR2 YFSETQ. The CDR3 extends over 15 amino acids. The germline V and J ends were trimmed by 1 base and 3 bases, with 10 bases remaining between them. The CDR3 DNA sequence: TGCGCCAGCAGCTTGCGGGGGAAGGACACCGGGGAGCTGTTTTTT. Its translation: CASSLRGKDTGELFF.

The CDR3 DNA reads as TGTGCCAGTAGTCGCAGGGGGGGAGATACGCAGTATTTT. This gives the protein CASSRRGGDTQYF. The chain recombines TRBV19 with TRBJ2-3; either TRBD1 or TRBD2 may fit D (7 bases each). With 5 bases removed from V and 5 bases from J, the gap between germline ends came to 11 bases. Germline V lookup: CDR1 LNHDA, CDR2 SQIVND (reference sequence). The CDR3 covers 13 residues.

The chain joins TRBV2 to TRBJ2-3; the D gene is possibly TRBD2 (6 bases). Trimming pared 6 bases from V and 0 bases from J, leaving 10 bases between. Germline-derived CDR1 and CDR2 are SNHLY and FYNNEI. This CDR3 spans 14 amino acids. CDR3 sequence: CASSWGTSTDTQYF. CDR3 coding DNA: TGTGCCAGCAGCTGGGGGACTAGCACAGATACGCAGTATTTT.

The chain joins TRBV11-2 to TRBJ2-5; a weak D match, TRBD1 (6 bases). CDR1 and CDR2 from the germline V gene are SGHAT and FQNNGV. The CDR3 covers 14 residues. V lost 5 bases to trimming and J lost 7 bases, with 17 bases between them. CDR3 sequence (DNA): TGTGCCAGCAGCACGCGGAACAGGGCAGGGACCCAGTACTTC. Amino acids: CASSTRNRAGTQYF.

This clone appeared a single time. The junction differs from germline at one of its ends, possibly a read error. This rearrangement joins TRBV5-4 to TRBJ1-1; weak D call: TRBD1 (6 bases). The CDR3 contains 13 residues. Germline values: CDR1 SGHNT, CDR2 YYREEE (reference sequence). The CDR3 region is CASSRGQSTEAFF. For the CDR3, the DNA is TGCGCCAGCAGCCGAGGACAGAGCACTGAAGCTTTCTTT.

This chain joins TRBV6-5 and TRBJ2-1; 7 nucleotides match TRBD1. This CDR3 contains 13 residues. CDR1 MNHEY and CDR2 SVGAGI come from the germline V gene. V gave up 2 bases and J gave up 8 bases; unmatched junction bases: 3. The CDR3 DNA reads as TGTGCCAGCAGTTACCGGACAGGCGATGAGCAGTTCTTC. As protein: CASSYRTGDEQFF.

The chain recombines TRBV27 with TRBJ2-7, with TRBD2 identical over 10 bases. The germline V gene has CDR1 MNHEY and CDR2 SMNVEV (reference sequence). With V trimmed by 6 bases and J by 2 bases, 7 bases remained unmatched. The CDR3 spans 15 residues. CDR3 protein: CASRIGLAVTYEQYF. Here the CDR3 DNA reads TGTGCCAGCAGGATCGGACTAGCGGTAACCTACGAGCAGTACTTC.

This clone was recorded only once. This chain's CDR3 is CASSDGVGGSSGYTF. CDR3 coding DNA: TGTGCCAGCAGTGATGGGGTCGGGGGATCCTCTGGCTACACCTTC. The chain uses TRBV6-1 and TRBJ1-2, with D possibly TRBD1 on 5 matching bases. There are 15 residues in the CDR3. The V gene lost 3 bases and the J gene lost 7 bases, with 18 bases spanning the gap. Germline loops: CDR1 MNHNS, CDR2 SASEGT.

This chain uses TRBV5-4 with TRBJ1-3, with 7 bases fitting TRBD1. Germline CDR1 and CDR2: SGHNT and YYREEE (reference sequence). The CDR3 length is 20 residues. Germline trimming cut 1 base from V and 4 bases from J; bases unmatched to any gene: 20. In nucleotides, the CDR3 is TGTGCCAGCAGCTTGTTTCCGATATTAGGGGGCGTTATCTCCGGAAACACCATATATTTT. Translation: CASSLFPILGGVISGNTIYF.

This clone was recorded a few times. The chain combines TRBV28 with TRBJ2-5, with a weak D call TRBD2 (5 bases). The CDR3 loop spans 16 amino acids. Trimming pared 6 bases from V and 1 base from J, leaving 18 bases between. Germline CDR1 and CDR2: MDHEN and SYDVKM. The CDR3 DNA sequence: TGTGCCAGCAGGGCCCCGGACCGGCGGGTCCAAGAGACCCAGTACTTC. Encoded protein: CASRAPDRRVQETQYF.

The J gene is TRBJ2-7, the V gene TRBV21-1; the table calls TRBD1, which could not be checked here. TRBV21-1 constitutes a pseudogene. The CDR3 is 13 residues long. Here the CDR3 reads CARGWTALYEQYF. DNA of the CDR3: TGTGCCAGGGGGTGGACAGCCCTCTACGAGCAGTACTTC.

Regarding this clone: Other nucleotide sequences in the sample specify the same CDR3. DNA for the CDR3: TGTGCCAGCTCCTCCCTCCCATTCGGGAACTATGGCTACACCTTC. Encoded protein: CASSSLPFGNYGYTF. The chain combines TRBV28 with TRBJ1-2, with D unclear. Germline values: CDR1 MDHEN, CDR2 SYDVKM. V lost 8 bases, J lost 2 bases, and 18 bases lay in between. The CDR3 extends over 15 amino acids.